This T cell receptor (beta chain) comes out of a study of Graves' ophthalmopathy and Graves' hyperthyroidism. Background on the study: Ahead of any treatment, peripheral blood was obtained at the initial diagnosis.

The CDR3 loop spans 16 amino acids. CDR1 and CDR2 (germline): MNHEY, SVGAGI. V was clipped by 2 bases and J by 4 bases, with 17 bases between them. Investigators amplified TCR beta CDR3 regions from RNA transcripts. First-round RT-PCR with HTBI primers preceded a second-round multiplex PCR. TCRdb reprocessed the multiplex PCR reads with MiXCR, giving one entry per CDR3 protein. The repertoire holds about 370,000 distinct CDR3 sequences, roughly 15% seen once, with roughly 2.3% in the top ten. This clonotype was counted many times. The TCR sequence derives from an adult woman with stable Graves' hyperthyroidism. The chain carries TRBV6-5 and TRBJ1-2; D call uncertain. The material sequenced was peripheral blood. In DNA form, the CDR3 reads TGTGCCAGCAGTTACGACCGGTCCAGGAGCCTCTATGGCTACACCTTC. Its protein is CASSYDRSRSLYGYTF.